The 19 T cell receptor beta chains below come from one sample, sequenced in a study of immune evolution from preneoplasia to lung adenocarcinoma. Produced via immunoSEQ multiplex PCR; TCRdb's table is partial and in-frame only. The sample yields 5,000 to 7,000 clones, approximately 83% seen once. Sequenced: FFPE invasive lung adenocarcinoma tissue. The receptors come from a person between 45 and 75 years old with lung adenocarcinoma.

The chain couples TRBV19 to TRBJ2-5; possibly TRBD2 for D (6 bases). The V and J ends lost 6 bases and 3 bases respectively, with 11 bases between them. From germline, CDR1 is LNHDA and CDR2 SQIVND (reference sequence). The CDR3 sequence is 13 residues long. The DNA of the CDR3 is TGTGCCAGTAGAAACGGGGGAGAAGAGACCCAGTACTTC. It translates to CASRNGGEETQYF.

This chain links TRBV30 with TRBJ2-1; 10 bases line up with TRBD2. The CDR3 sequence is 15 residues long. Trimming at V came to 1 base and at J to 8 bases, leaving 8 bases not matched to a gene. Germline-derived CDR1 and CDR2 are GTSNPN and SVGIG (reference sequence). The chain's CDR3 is CAWSGSSGSEDEQFF. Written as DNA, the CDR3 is TGTGCCTGGAGTGGATCTAGCGGGAGCGAAGATGAGCAGTTCTTC.

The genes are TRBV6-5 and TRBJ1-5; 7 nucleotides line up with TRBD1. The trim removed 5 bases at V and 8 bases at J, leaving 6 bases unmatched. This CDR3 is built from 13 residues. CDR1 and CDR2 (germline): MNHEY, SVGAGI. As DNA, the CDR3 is TGTGCCAGCAGTCGACAGGGTGATAAGCCCCAGCATTTT. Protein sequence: CASSRQGDKPQHF.

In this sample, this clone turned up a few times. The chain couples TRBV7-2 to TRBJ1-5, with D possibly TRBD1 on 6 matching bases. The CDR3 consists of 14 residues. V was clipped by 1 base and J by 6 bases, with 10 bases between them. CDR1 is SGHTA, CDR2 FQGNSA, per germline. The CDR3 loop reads CASSLVRGSQPQHF. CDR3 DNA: TGTGCCAGCAGCTTAGTGAGGGGGAGTCAGCCCCAGCATTTT.

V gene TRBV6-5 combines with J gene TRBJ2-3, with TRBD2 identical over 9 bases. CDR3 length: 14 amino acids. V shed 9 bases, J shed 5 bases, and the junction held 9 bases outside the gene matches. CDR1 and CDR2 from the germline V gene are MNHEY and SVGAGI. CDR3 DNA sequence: TGTGCCAGTCGCTTAGCGGGAGTGGAAGATACGCAGTATTTT. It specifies CASRLAGVEDTQYF.

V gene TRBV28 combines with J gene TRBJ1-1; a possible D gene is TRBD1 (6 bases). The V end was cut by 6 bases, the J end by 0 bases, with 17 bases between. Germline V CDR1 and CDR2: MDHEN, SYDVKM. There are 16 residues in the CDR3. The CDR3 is CASSPSYTGLNTEAFF. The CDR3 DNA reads TGTGCCAGCAGCCCTTCTTACACAGGGCTGAACACTGAAGCTTTCTTT.

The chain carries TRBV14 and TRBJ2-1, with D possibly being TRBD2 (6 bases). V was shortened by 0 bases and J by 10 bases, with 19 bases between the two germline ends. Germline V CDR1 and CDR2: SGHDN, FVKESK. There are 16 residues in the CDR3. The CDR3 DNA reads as TGTGCCAGCAGCCAAGATGCGGCGGGACGGTTTTGGGAGCAGTTCTTC. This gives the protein CASSQDAAGRFWEQFF.

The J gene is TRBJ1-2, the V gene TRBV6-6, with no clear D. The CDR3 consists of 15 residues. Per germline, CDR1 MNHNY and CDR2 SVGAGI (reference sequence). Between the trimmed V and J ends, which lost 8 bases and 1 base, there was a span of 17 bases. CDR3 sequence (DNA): TGTGCCAGCCAGAAAGAGGGCAGTTTTAACTATGGCTACACCTTC. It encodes CASQKEGSFNYGYTF.

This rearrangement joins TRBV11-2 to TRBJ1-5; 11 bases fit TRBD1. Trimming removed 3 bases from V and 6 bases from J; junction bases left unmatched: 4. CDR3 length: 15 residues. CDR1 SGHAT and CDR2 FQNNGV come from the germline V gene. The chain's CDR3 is CASSLLGTGGQPQHF. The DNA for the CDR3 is TGTGCCAGCAGCTTGTTGGGGACAGGGGGTCAGCCCCAGCATTTT.

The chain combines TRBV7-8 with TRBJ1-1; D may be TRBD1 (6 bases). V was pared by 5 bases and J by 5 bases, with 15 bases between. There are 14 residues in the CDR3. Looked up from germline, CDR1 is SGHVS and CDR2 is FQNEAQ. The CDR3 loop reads CASSPQTGRTEAFF. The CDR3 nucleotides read TGTGCCAGCAGCCCCCAAACAGGGCGGACTGAAGCTTTCTTT.

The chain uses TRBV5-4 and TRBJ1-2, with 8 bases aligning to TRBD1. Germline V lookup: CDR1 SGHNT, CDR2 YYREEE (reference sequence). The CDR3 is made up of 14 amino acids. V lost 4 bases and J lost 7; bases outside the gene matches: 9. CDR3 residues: CASSLDRGLVGYTF. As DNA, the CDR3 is TGTGCCAGCAGCCTCGACAGGGGATTGGTTGGCTACACCTTC.

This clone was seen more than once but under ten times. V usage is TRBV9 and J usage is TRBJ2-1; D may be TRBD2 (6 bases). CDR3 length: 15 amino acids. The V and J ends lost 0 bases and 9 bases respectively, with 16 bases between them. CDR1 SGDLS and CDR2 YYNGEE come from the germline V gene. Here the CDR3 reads CASSVVGQAGSEQFF. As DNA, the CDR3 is TGTGCCAGCAGCGTAGTTGGCCAGGCCGGGAGTGAGCAGTTCTTC.

The CDR3, as DNA: TGCGCCAGCAGCTTGTTGGGACCTGAAGCTTTCTTT. Protein: CASSLLGPEAFF. The chain employs TRBV5-1 and TRBJ1-1; tentatively, D is TRBD1 (5 bases). Trimming took off 1 base at V and 6 bases at J, with 7 bases between the two ends. From germline, CDR1 is SGHRS and CDR2 YFSETQ. The CDR3 extends over 12 amino acids.

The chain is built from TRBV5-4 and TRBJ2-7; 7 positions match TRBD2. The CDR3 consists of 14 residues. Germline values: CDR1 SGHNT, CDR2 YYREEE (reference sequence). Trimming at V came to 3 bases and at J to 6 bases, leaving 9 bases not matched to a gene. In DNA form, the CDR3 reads TGTGCCAGCAGCTCCAAGCGGGATCTCCCCGAGCAGTACTTC. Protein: CASSSKRDLPEQYF.

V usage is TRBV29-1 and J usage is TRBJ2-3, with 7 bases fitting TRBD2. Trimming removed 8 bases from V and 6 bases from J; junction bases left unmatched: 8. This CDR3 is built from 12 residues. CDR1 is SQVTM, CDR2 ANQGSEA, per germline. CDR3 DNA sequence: TGCAGCCACCGGTCTAGCGGTGATACGCAGTATTTT. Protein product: CSHRSSGDTQYF.

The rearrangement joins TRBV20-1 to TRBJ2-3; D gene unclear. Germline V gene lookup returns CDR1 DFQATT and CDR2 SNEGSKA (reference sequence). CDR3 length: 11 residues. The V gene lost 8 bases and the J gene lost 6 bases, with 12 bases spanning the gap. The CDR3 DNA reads TGCAGTTCGAGAGAGGTCGATACGCAGTATTTT. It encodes CSSREVDTQYF.

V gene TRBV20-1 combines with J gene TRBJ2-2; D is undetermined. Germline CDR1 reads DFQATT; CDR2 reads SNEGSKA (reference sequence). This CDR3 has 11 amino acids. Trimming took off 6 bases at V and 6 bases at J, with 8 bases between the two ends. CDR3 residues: CSASKAGELFF. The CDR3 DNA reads TGCAGTGCCTCAAAGGCCGGGGAGCTGTTTTTT.

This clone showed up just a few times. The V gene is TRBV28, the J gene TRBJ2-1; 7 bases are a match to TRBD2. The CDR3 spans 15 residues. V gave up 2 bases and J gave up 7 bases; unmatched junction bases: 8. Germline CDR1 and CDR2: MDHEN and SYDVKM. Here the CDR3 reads CASSLVLGGRNEQFF. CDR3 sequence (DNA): TGTGCCAGCAGTTTAGTTCTCGGGGGGAGAAATGAGCAGTTCTTC.

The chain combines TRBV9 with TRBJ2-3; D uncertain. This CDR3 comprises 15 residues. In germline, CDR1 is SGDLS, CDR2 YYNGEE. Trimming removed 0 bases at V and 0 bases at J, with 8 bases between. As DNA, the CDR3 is TGTGCCAGCAGCGTAGCGCCTTCTAGCACAGATACGCAGTATTTT. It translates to CASSVAPSSTDTQYF.